The present entry profiles one T cell receptor (beta chain) with its context. The sample holds one count of this clone. Its specific antigen is unknown. No per-base quality is available; no much larger clone lies one base away. The method behind the library was the immunoSEQ multiplex PCR assay. TCRdb mirrors the immuneACCESS table, restricted to in-frame sequences. Some clones are absent from its copies; in checked studies, under half trace to an unresolved V gene, and the reason for the others is unknown. This sample holds over 350,000 clones; roughly 94% were observed only once. The ten top clones hold 0.015% to 0.025% of the sample. The source of the sample is a study of shared T cell receptors in the human thymus listed by TCRdb under 2021. About the investigation overall: The study examined how self-reactive, shared T-cell receptor alpha chains are generated in the human thymus.

CDR1 MNHEY and CDR2 SMNVEV were looked up in the germline V gene (reference sequence). The junction carries 20 bases between V and J, which are trimmed by 2 bases and 9 bases respectively. CDR3 length: 16 amino acids, cysteine to phenylalanine. Just the 48-base CDR3 DNA is kept, in frame starting at base 1. This sequence was found in a human donor. The source material was thymocytes. Here the chain combines TRBV27 and TRBJ2-4; TRBD2 is possibly the D segment (7 matching bases). The DNA reads as follows: TGTGCCAGCAGTTTACGCCGGGGGGCGGTGAAGCCCATTCAGTACTTC. The encoded protein is CASSLRRGAVKPIQYF.